This T cell receptor (beta chain) came from a study of OX40 agonist ivuxolimab in advanced cancers. Overall study results and limits: The mean number of expanded clones was higher in CD8+ T cells than in CD4+.

There are 12 residues in the CDR3. V was shortened by 5 bases and J by 5 bases, with 6 bases between the two germline ends. Germline values: CDR1 SGHNT, CDR2 YENEEA. Of note for this clone: The antigen is undetermined.

Measured with immunoSEQ multiplex PCR; TCRdb has only the in-frame clones, and not every one. The data hold approximately 100,000 clones, with approximately 90% observed a single time. J is TRBJ2-2 and V is TRBV11-3; D gene unclear. The sequenced sample was CD4+ or CD8+ T cells sorted from blood, obtained in a trial of the OX40 agonist ivuxolimab. The sequence came from an adult with an advanced solid tumor such as melanoma, head and neck, liver or kidney cancer. CDR3 loop: CASSPITGELFF. Written as DNA, the CDR3 is TGTGCCAGCAGCCCAATTACCGGGGAGCTGTTTTTT. Variable domain in full (rest from reference TRBV11-3 and TRBJ2-2): EAGVVQSPRYKIIEKKQPVAFWCNPISGHNTLYWYLQNLGQGPELLIRYENEEAVDDSQLPKDRFSAERLKGVDSTLKIQPAELGDSAVYLCASSPITGELFFGEGSRLTVL.